Below, 23 T cell receptor beta chains from the same sample are listed, as sequenced in a study of early T cells in non-severe SARS-CoV-2 infection. A single record per CDR3 protein comes from TCRdb applying MiXCR to the 5' RACE reads. There are roughly 100,000 distinct CDR3 sequences in the sample; approximately 12% occur only once, and 3.5% to 5% lies in the top ten. Sequencing used whole blood, obtained at baseline. These receptors all come from an adult who was a healthcare worker with PCR-confirmed SARS-CoV-2 infection or an uninfected control (not recorded which).

The chain has TRBV6-5 and TRBJ1-5; 7 nucleotides line up with TRBD1. CDR1 MNHEY and CDR2 SVGAGI come from the germline V gene. CDR3 length equals 15 residues. J lost 0 bases, V lost 6 bases, and 5 bases had no gene match. CDR3 amino acids: CASSPRGYSNQPQHF. The DNA of the CDR3 is TGTGCCAGCAGCCCCAGGGGGTATAGCAATCAGCCCCAGCATTTT.

The V gene is TRBV29-1, the J gene TRBJ1-3; the D is unclear. Per germline, CDR1 SQVTM and CDR2 ANQGSEA. Trimming took off 0 bases at V and 4 bases at J, with 7 bases between the two ends. The CDR3 spans 13 residues. Written as DNA, the CDR3 is TGCAGCGTTGAAGATCGAGAGGGAAACACCATATATTTT. Translation: CSVEDREGNTIYF.

In this sample, this clonotype turned up a few times. This sequence joins TRBV28 and TRBJ2-1; TRBD1 might be the D (5 bases). Deletions cut 6 bases from V and 4 bases from J, with 10 bases between. From germline, CDR1 is MDHEN and CDR2 SYDVKM. The CDR3 is made up of 13 amino acids. In nucleotides, the CDR3 is TGTGCCAGCAGCCTGGACATTTACAATGAGCAGTTCTTC. It yields the protein CASSLDIYNEQFF.

The V and J genes are TRBV28 and TRBJ1-1, with unresolved D. Germline V lookup: CDR1 MDHEN, CDR2 SYDVKM. The germline V and J ends were trimmed by 9 bases and 2 bases, with 7 bases remaining between them. The CDR3 has 11 residues. The CDR3 DNA is TGTGCCAGTTACCTTAACACTGAAGCTTTCTTT. Translating gives CASYLNTEAFF. Together with reference TRBV28 and TRBJ1-1, the CDR3 gives the full variable domain: DVKVTQSSRYLVKRTGEKVFLECVQDMDHENMFWYRQDPGLGLRLIYFSYDVKMKEKGDIPEGYSVSREKKERFSLILESASTNQTSMYLCASYLNTEAFFGQGTRLTVV.

This clonotype was observed at least ten times. The chain links TRBV14 to TRBJ2-2; D remains ambiguous. This CDR3 has 13 residues. The V gene lost 2 bases and the J gene lost 6 bases, with 7 bases spanning the gap. Germline V gives CDR1 SGHDN, CDR2 FVKESK. As DNA, the CDR3 is TGTGCCAGCAGCCAAATAGGAGCCGGGGAGCTGTTTTTT. This translates into CASSQIGAGELFF.

The chain's CDR3 is CASSLKRAGTYNEQFF. The CDR3 DNA reads TGTGCCAGCAGCCTAAAAAGAGCGGGGACCTACAATGAGCAGTTCTTC. The rearrangement joins TRBV7-2 to TRBJ2-1; 7 positions agree with TRBD2. The CDR3 contains 16 residues. J lost 2 bases, V lost 5 bases, and 9 bases had no gene match. Germline CDR1 reads SGHTA; CDR2 reads FQGNSA.

The rearrangement links TRBV3-1 to TRBJ1-2, with unresolved D. The V gene's germline CDR1 is LGHDT and CDR2 YNNKEL (reference sequence). The CDR3 contains 14 residues. Deletions cut 0 bases from V and 4 bases from J, with 9 bases between. Here the CDR3 DNA reads TGTGCCAGCAGCCAAGAGGTCGCAGCCTATGGCTACACCTTC. This gives the protein CASSQEVAAYGYTF.

This clonotype has at least ten counts. The CDR3 is CSAVRGPGTEAFF. CDR3 DNA sequence: TGCAGTGCTGTCAGAGGCCCTGGGACTGAAGCTTTCTTT. The J gene is TRBJ1-1, the V gene TRBV20-1; D unclear. Trimming cost V 5 bases and J 5 bases, with 15 bases left between them. CDR1 is DFQATT, CDR2 SNEGSKA, per germline (reference sequence). The CDR3 runs 13 residues.

This clonotype was counted only a few times. The genes are TRBV11-2 and TRBJ1-1, with 8 positions matching TRBD1. The CDR3 covers 15 residues. Trimming at V came to 1 base and at J to 8 bases, leaving 9 bases not matched to a gene. Germline CDR1 SGHAT, CDR2 FQNNGV. The CDR3 sequence is CASSLAQGASVEAFF. The CDR3 nucleotides are TGTGCCAGCAGCTTAGCGCAGGGGGCATCCGTGGAAGCTTTCTTT.

This clonotype was picked up a small number of times. Here the CDR3 reads CASSHPGDVQFF. CDR3 nucleotide sequence: TGTGCCAGCAGCCACCCCGGAGATGTGCAGTTCTTC. The rearrangement joins TRBV7-9 to TRBJ2-1, with D unresolved. Per the germline V gene, CDR1 is SEHNR and CDR2 is FQNEAQ (reference sequence). This CDR3 spans 12 amino acids. The germline V and J ends were trimmed by 5 bases and 12 bases, with 14 bases remaining between them.

This clonotype came up many times. The genes are TRBV12-3 or TRBV12-4 and TRBJ2-5, with D perhaps TRBD2 (5 bases). V was clipped by 6 bases and J by 5 bases, with 19 bases between them. This CDR3 region has 15 residues. The CDR3 sequence is CASSWSIEGKETQYF. The DNA of the CDR3 is TGTGCCAGCAGCTGGTCGATCGAGGGCAAGGAGACCCAGTACTTC.

This clonotype was seen a handful of times. The V call is TRBV7-3, the J call TRBJ2-2; D gene uncertain. V was trimmed by 2 bases and J by 4 bases, leaving 5 bases between them. This CDR3 region has 13 residues. The V gene's germline CDR1 is SGHTA and CDR2 FQGTGA. CDR3: CASSLPSTGELFF. CDR3 bases: TGTGCCAGCAGCTTACCCAGCACCGGGGAGCTGTTTTTT.

In its sample, this clonotype was seen many times. This chain joins TRBV16 and TRBJ2-1; TRBD1 matches at 8 bases. Germline loops: CDR1 KGHSY, CDR2 FQNENV. The trim removed 3 bases at V and 15 bases at J, leaving 16 bases unmatched. The CDR3 contains 15 residues. Here the CDR3 DNA reads TGTGCCAGCAGCCAGGGGGGACAGGCCTCCTATGGGCGGTTCTTC. As protein: CASSQGGQASYGRFF.

This clonotype was recorded many times. The V gene is TRBV20-1, the J gene TRBJ1-2, with a weak D call TRBD1 (5 bases). CDR1 is DFQATT and CDR2 is SNEGSKA in the germline V gene (reference sequence). This CDR3 has 13 amino acids. V lost 0 bases to trimming and J lost 2 bases, with 7 bases between them. The CDR3 nucleotides are TGCAGTGCTAGAGAGACAGCCAACTATGGCTACACCTTC. It codes for CSARETANYGYTF.

This clonotype was detected ten times or more. V gene TRBV5-1 combines with J gene TRBJ2-1, with TRBD2 matching 10 bases. CDR3 length equals 20 residues. Per the germline V gene, CDR1 is SGHRS and CDR2 is YFSETQ. J was trimmed by 0 bases and V by 4 bases; bases with no gene match: 16. The CDR3 protein is CASSAPRIAGGLLSYNEQFF. The CDR3 coding sequence is TGCGCCAGCAGCGCTCCCCGGATAGCGGGAGGCCTCCTCTCCTACAATGAGCAGTTCTTC.

This clonotype has ten or more counts. V gene TRBV5-1 combines with J gene TRBJ2-7; D gene ambiguous. V lost 5 bases to trimming and J lost 0 bases, with 9 bases between them. The germline V gene has CDR1 SGHRS and CDR2 YFSETQ. The CDR3 covers 13 residues. CDR3 bases: TGCGCCAGCAGATTTTCTGGCTCCTACGAGCAGTACTTC. This codes for CASRFSGSYEQYF. The variable domain in full, with the rest retrieved from reference TRBV5-1 and TRBJ2-7, is KAGVTQTPRYLIKTRGQQVTLSCSPISGHRSVSWYQQTPGQGLQFLFEYFSETQRNKGNFPGRFSGRQFSNSRSEMNVSTLELGDSALYLCASRFSGSYEQYFGPGTRLTVT.

This clonotype was detected a few times. The chain is built from TRBV29-1 and TRBJ2-3; D is tentatively TRBD1 or TRBD2 (6 bases each). V lost 0 bases and J lost 0, with 10 bases in between. In germline, CDR1 is SQVTM, CDR2 ANQGSEA. This CDR3 has 15 amino acids. The CDR3 sequence: CSVEEGGRSTDTQYF. DNA for the CDR3: TGCAGCGTTGAAGAAGGGGGGCGCAGCACAGATACGCAGTATTTT.

This clonotype has only a few counts. The CDR3 here is CASSSPGPSGGRHTQYF. Written as DNA, the CDR3 is TGTGCCAGCAGCTCCCCCGGACCTAGCGGGGGTAGACATACGCAGTATTTT. The gene calls are TRBV7-3 and TRBJ2-3; 10 bases fit TRBD2. Germline V gene data show CDR1 as SGHTA and CDR2 as FQGTGA. The V gene end was trimmed by 4 bases and the J gene end by 7 bases; junction bases not matched to a gene: 14. This CDR3 region has 17 residues.

This clonotype was recorded at least ten times. The J gene is TRBJ2-7, the V gene TRBV20-1; D gene unclear. The germline V gene has CDR1 DFQATT and CDR2 SNEGSKA (reference sequence). Deletions cut 4 bases from V and 0 bases from J, with 7 bases between. CDR3 length: 12 residues. CDR3 DNA sequence: TGCAGTGCTAAACACCACTCCTACGAGCAGTACTTC. Its translation is CSAKHHSYEQYF.

In its sample, this clonotype was seen a few times. CDR3: CASSLIRMFTEAFF. Here the CDR3 DNA reads TGTGCCAGCAGCTTAATAAGGATGTTCACTGAAGCTTTCTTT. This chain connects TRBV7-2 to TRBJ1-1; no clear D. The V end was cut by 2 bases, the J end by 4 bases, with 11 bases between. Germline loops: CDR1 SGHTA, CDR2 FQGNSA. This CDR3 has 14 amino acids.

At least ten counts were recorded for this clonotype. V usage is TRBV7-9 and J usage is TRBJ2-4, with D tentatively TRBD2 (7 bases). This CDR3 contains 17 residues. V lost 0 bases and J 0 bases, leaving 12 bases between the germline ends. Germline V CDR1 and CDR2: SEHNR, FQNEAQ (reference sequence). The CDR3 spells CASSLAAGALAKNIQYF. The CDR3, as DNA: TGTGCCAGCAGCTTAGCGGCGGGGGCCCTAGCCAAAAACATTCAGTACTTC.

This clonotype has a handful of counts. The genes are TRBV4-2 and TRBJ1-1; 8 nucleotides match TRBD1. The J segment lost 1 base and the V segment lost 6 bases, leaving 13 bases of the junction unmatched. The CDR3 length is 17 residues. From germline, CDR1 is LGHNA and CDR2 YNFKEQ. The CDR3 spells CASRLQATGDKNTEAFF. The CDR3 nucleotides are TGTGCCAGCAGACTCCAGGCGACAGGGGACAAGAACACTGAAGCTTTCTTT.

This rearrangement joins TRBV7-2 to TRBJ2-3, with D uncertain. The germline V and J ends were trimmed by 2 bases and 2 bases, with 8 bases remaining between them. Germline values: CDR1 SGHTA, CDR2 FQGNSA. This CDR3 has 14 residues. The CDR3 DNA reads TGTGCCAGCAGCTTACGTGCTACCACAGATACGCAGTATTTT. Residues: CASSLRATTDTQYF.